This entry features one TCR beta chain sequence. This entry is derived from a study of blood T cell repertoires in COVID-19. In the source study's methods: Amplification of reference gene primers was used by the study to estimate nucleated cell counts. Measured with immunoSEQ multiplex PCR; TCRdb has only the in-frame clones, and not every one. That table gives V, J and clone size, and the DNA gave D and trimming. Of 120,000 to 150,000 clones in the sample, 70% to 90% were seen once. Between the trimmed V and J ends, which lost 10 bases and 6 bases, there was a span of 19 bases. Per germline, CDR1 MNHEY and CDR2 SMNVEV (reference sequence). CDR3 length: 14 residues.

This sequence originates from a man aged 55-75 years with active or convalescent COVID-19. The chain carries TRBV27 and TRBJ2-1, with D perhaps matching TRBD2 (6 bases). The sample was peripheral blood. CDR3 region: CATCRTTSANEQFF. DNA of the CDR3: TGTGCCACCTGCAGGACTACGTCAGCCAATGAGCAGTTCTTC.